This T cell receptor beta chain was identified during a study of shared clonotypes between healthy human individuals. Donors comprised only Caucasian adults living in Nashville, Tennessee. TCRdb's table, derived via immunoSEQ multiplex PCR, lists solely in-frame clones and lacks some. The sample has about 480,000 clones, almost 80% seen once. This CDR3 has 14 residues. Trimming removed 5 bases from V and 10 bases from J; junction bases left unmatched: 9. The germline V gene encodes CDR1 MNHEY and CDR2 SMNVEV (reference sequence). Specimen: PBMCs. This chain uses TRBV27 with TRBJ1-4; TRBD1 agrees at 8 bases. The receptor's source is a middle-aged woman in good health. Some clones in this sample may be carry-over from other donors' samples. Written as DNA, the CDR3 is TGTGCCAGCAGTCTCGGACAGGGTTCGGTAAAACTGTTTTTT. This codes for CASSLGQGSVKLFF.